This entry concerns a single T cell receptor (beta chain). The antigen is not known. This specimen belongs to a study of cytomegalovirus exposure and HLA in healthy donors. Study-wide points: Some TCR beta chains (more than 150 of them) were listed as cytomegalovirus-associated.

Only in-frame clones appear in the TCRdb table, and some are missing; sequencing was by immunoSEQ multiplex PCR. Of approximately 100,000 clones in the sample, more than 85% were seen once. This CDR3 region has 13 residues. Germline V gives CDR1 PRHDT, CDR2 FYEKMQ (reference sequence). The ends lost 9 bases at V and 7 bases at J; junction bases unmatched: 5. The V and J genes are TRBV13 and TRBJ2-1, with 11 positions matching TRBD1. This clonotype was obtained from a young man in good health and CMV-seropositive. Sequencing was performed on PBMCs. CDR3 sequence: CARDRGLLNEQFF. The CDR3, as DNA: TGTGCCAGGGACAGGGGGCTGTTAAATGAGCAGTTCTTC.